Shown below are 31 T cell receptor beta chains from a single sample sequenced in a study of response to subunit inactivated influenza vaccine. TCRdb analysed the RT-PCR reads with MiXCR anew, one entry per CDR3 protein. The sample yields about 540,000 distinct CDR3 sequences, under 30% seen once. These same records also appear under a second study, on T cells expressing NK-cell markers. That source adds: Template switching by 5'RACE with UMIs generated the TCR beta cDNA.

The sample here was CD4+ T cells sorted from PBMCs, taken 12 days after vaccination. These receptors came from a middle-aged man who received an inactivated influenza vaccine.

The chain uses TRBV4-3 and TRBJ2-1; D remains ambiguous. The ends were cut back, 0 bases at V and 3 bases at J, with 12 bases in the middle. Germline V gene sequence: CDR1 LGHNA, CDR2 YSLEER. The CDR3 is made up of 16 amino acids. CDR3 nucleotide sequence: TGCGCCAGCAGCCAAGAGGTCCGCACAAGCTACAATGAGCAGTTCTTC. The encoded protein is CASSQEVRTSYNEQFF.

V gene TRBV25-1 combines with J gene TRBJ1-2, with D perhaps matching TRBD1 (5 bases). The V end was cut by 3 bases, the J end by 4 bases, with 12 bases between. This CDR3 is 14 amino acids long. Germline V CDR1 and CDR2: MGHDK, SYGVNS. The CDR3, as DNA: TGTGCCAGCAGTGAGGGGCAGGCCATCTATGGCTACACCTTC. Translation: CASSEGQAIYGYTF.

This chain uses TRBV20-1 with TRBJ2-7, with 9 bases that match TRBD1. The CDR3 contains 14 residues. V lost 6 bases, J lost 4 bases, and 10 bases stayed unmatched. CDR1 is DFQATT, CDR2 SNEGSKA, per germline (reference sequence). CDR3 in amino acids: CSARPRDRVYEQYF. For the CDR3, the DNA is TGCAGTGCCCGACCCCGGGACAGGGTTTACGAGCAGTACTTC.

The rearrangement links TRBV2 to TRBJ2-5; D is ambiguous. V lost 7 bases and J 5 bases, leaving 14 bases between the germline ends. This CDR3 comprises 13 residues. CDR1 SNHLY and CDR2 FYNNEI come from the germline V gene. The CDR3 loop is CASIKRLGETQYF. In nucleotides, the CDR3 is TGTGCCAGCATAAAGAGGTTGGGGGAGACCCAGTACTTC.

This clonotype was seen a handful of times. The rearrangement joins TRBV2 to TRBJ2-7, with 9 bases matching TRBD1. Germline loops: CDR1 SNHLY, CDR2 FYNNEI. This CDR3 spans 14 amino acids. V lost 5 bases and J lost 6; bases outside the gene matches: 8. The CDR3 here is CASSPRTGAAEQYF. The CDR3 DNA reads as TGTGCCAGCAGTCCCCGGACAGGGGCGGCCGAGCAGTACTTC.

V gene TRBV7-2 combines with J gene TRBJ2-7; D unclear. The germline V and J ends were trimmed by 3 bases and 6 bases, with 9 bases remaining between them. Germline-derived CDR1 and CDR2 are SGHTA and FQGNSA. The CDR3 covers 12 residues. CDR3 region: CASSFTSTEQYF. The CDR3 DNA reads as TGTGCCAGCAGCTTTACGAGTACCGAGCAGTACTTC.

This clonotype was detected only a few times. The V and J genes are TRBV9 and TRBJ2-3; 8 nucleotides align to TRBD2. The CDR3 sequence is 15 residues long. The trim removed 5 bases at V and 2 bases at J, leaving 7 bases unmatched. Germline values: CDR1 SGDLS, CDR2 YYNGEE. The CDR3 protein is CASSAGGGSTDTQYF. The CDR3 DNA reads as TGTGCCAGCAGTGCGGGGGGCGGATCCACAGATACGCAGTATTTT.

This clonotype was observed a few times. V and J are TRBV20-1 and TRBJ1-5, with a weak D call TRBD1 (6 bases). The V end was cut by 1 base, the J end by 2 bases, with 12 bases between. Germline V gene sequence: CDR1 DFQATT, CDR2 SNEGSKA (reference sequence). The CDR3 contains 15 residues. CDR3: CSARVGGSGNQPQHF. DNA of the CDR3: TGCAGTGCTAGAGTAGGGGGATCGGGCAATCAGCCCCAGCATTTT.

Only one count was recorded for this clonotype. V and J are TRBV20-1 and TRBJ2-3, with D perhaps TRBD2 (5 bases). Trimming took off 8 bases at V and 1 base at J, with 16 bases between the two ends. The V gene's germline CDR1 is DFQATT and CDR2 SNEGSKA (reference sequence). CDR3 size: 14 residues. Here the CDR3 DNA reads TGCAGTCCCCGGGAACCGTCCGGCACAGATACGCAGTATTTT. Residues: CSPREPSGTDTQYF.

This clonotype was observed a few times. V and J are TRBV2 and TRBJ2-5, with D perhaps matching TRBD1 or TRBD2 (5 bases each). CDR1 and CDR2 from the germline V gene are SNHLY and FYNNEI. The CDR3 has 14 residues. V was pared by 5 bases and J by 4 bases, with 14 bases between. The CDR3, as DNA: TGTGCCAGCAGTCCGGGACGGCCCCGAGAGACCCAGTACTTC. Translated, it gives CASSPGRPRETQYF.

This clonotype has a handful of counts. This sequence joins TRBV20-1 and TRBJ1-2; the D gene is possibly TRBD1 (5 bases). Germline CDR1 DFQATT, CDR2 SNEGSKA (reference sequence). The CDR3 contains 13 residues. V was shortened by 5 bases and J by 6 bases, with 16 bases between the two germline ends. In DNA form, the CDR3 reads TGCAGTGCTTACATAACCGGGGCGAATGGCTACACCTTC. Translation gives CSAYITGANGYTF.

This clonotype turned up a few times. This chain uses TRBV19 with TRBJ2-3; no reliable D call. This CDR3 is built from 14 residues. The V end lost 9 bases, the J end lost 0 bases, and 13 bases lay between the germline ends. CDR1 is LNHDA and CDR2 is SQIVND in the germline V gene (reference sequence). The CDR3 DNA sequence: TGTGCCAGCTCGATGCAAGACAGCACAGATACGCAGTATTTT. Its protein product is CASSMQDSTDTQYF.

This chain uses TRBV29-1 with TRBJ2-7, with 11 bases that match TRBD2. The CDR3 loop spans 16 amino acids. The J segment lost 4 bases and the V segment lost 4 bases, leaving 12 bases of the junction unmatched. Per the germline V gene, CDR1 is SQVTM and CDR2 is ANQGSEA. The CDR3 here is CSVGDPVTSGKYEQYF. CDR3 in DNA: TGCAGCGTTGGCGACCCCGTGACTAGCGGGAAATACGAGCAGTACTTC.

This sequence joins TRBV27 and TRBJ2-2; D ambiguous. CDR1 and CDR2 from the germline V gene are MNHEY and SMNVEV (reference sequence). Deletions cut 6 bases from V and 2 bases from J, with 16 bases between. The CDR3 extends over 16 amino acids. CDR3 protein: CASRGRVPGNTGELFF. The CDR3 DNA sequence: TGTGCCAGCAGAGGACGGGTTCCGGGCAACACCGGGGAGCTGTTTTTT.

Notes on this clonotype: A much larger clone is a single base away; this may be a read error. This sequence joins TRBV7-2 and TRBJ2-1; D is undetermined. V was pared by 2 bases and J by 5 bases, with 13 bases between. This CDR3 region has 15 residues. Per germline, CDR1 SGHTA and CDR2 FQGNSA. CDR3 DNA: TGTGCCAGCAGCTTACTACCCCCCCAACACAATGAGCAGTTCTTC. The encoded protein is CASSLLPPQHNEQFF.

This clonotype appeared a few times. The chain joins TRBV6-2 or TRBV6-3 to TRBJ2-2; 7 nucleotides align to TRBD1. With V trimmed by 6 bases and J by 7 bases, 8 bases remained unmatched. Germline V gives CDR1 MNHEY, CDR2 SVGEGT. This CDR3 contains 14 residues. This CDR3 reads CASRFDRVGGELFF. The DNA of the CDR3 is TGTGCCAGCAGATTCGACAGGGTTGGCGGGGAGCTGTTTTTT.

This rearrangement joins TRBV29-1 to TRBJ2-1, with 8 bases lining up with TRBD2. CDR3 size: 16 residues. The junction had 14 bases not matched to a gene; V was cut back by 0 bases and J by 10 bases. CDR1 SQVTM and CDR2 ANQGSEA come from the germline V gene. The CDR3 sequence is CSVEDGVAGRVGEQFF. The CDR3 region has the DNA TGCAGCGTTGAAGATGGGGTAGCGGGGAGGGTCGGAGAGCAGTTCTTC.

This clonotype has a handful of counts. The chain combines TRBV12-3 or TRBV12-4 with TRBJ1-4, with TRBD1 as a possible D gene (6 bases). Trimming took off 5 bases at V and 4 bases at J, with 11 bases between the two ends. The CDR3 length is 14 residues. CDR3 sequence reads: CASSPQGLNEKLFF. In DNA form, the CDR3 reads TGTGCCAGCAGTCCACAGGGCCTTAATGAAAAACTGTTTTTT.

This clonotype was counted between two and nine times. V gene TRBV7-2 combines with J gene TRBJ2-7; D is ambiguous. V was pared by 2 bases and J by 3 bases, with 8 bases between. The CDR3 sequence is 13 residues long. Germline V gene sequence: CDR1 SGHTA, CDR2 FQGNSA. CDR3 in DNA: TGTGCCAGCAGCTTAAACCGAAACTACGAGCAGTACTTC. This gives the protein CASSLNRNYEQYF.

In its sample, this clonotype was seen a few times. The chain joins TRBV5-1 to TRBJ2-2; 9 bases fit TRBD1. The CDR3 has 18 amino acids. Trimming at V came to 4 bases and at J to 5 bases, leaving 15 bases not matched to a gene. The V gene's germline CDR1 is SGHRS and CDR2 YFSETQ. The CDR3: CASSRNLGQGNHTGELFF. CDR3 DNA: TGCGCCAGCAGCCGAAACTTAGGACAGGGGAATCATACCGGGGAGCTGTTTTTT.

This clonotype has a count of ten or more. The J gene is TRBJ2-7, the V gene TRBV28; unclear D gene. Per the germline V gene, CDR1 is MDHEN and CDR2 is SYDVKM. This CDR3 contains 15 residues. V lost 3 bases and J 0 bases, leaving 12 bases between the germline ends. The CDR3: CASSFLRRTSYEQYF. CDR3 coding DNA: TGTGCCAGCAGTTTCTTGCGCAGGACCTCCTACGAGCAGTACTTC.

The V call is TRBV5-1, the J call TRBJ2-5, with unresolved D. CDR3 length: 13 residues. In germline, CDR1 is SGHRS, CDR2 YFSETQ. Trimming shortened V by 5 bases and J by 3 bases, and 11 bases separated the two germline ends. CDR3 residues: CASSKGSKETQYF. The CDR3 region has the DNA TGCGCCAGCAGTAAGGGCAGTAAAGAGACCCAGTACTTC.

The chain carries TRBV6-1 and TRBJ2-1, with D tentatively TRBD1 (7 bases). With 2 bases removed from V and 9 bases from J, the gap between germline ends came to 14 bases. The CDR3 runs to 14 residues. CDR1 and CDR2 from the germline V gene are MNHNS and SASEGT. CDR3 sequence reads: CASSESQGRSEQFF. The CDR3 region has the DNA TGTGCCAGCAGTGAATCACAGGGGAGGAGTGAGCAGTTCTTC.

Only a few counts were recorded for this clonotype. The rearrangement links TRBV5-1 to TRBJ2-7, with TRBD2 as a possible D gene (5 bases). The germline V gene encodes CDR1 SGHRS and CDR2 YFSETQ. This CDR3 spans 13 amino acids. Deletions cut 4 bases from V and 7 bases from J, with 15 bases between. CDR3 nucleotides: TGCGCCAGCAGCCCCGGGGTCGACGGAGAGCAGTACTTC. It translates to CASSPGVDGEQYF.

This clonotype came up a few times. V is TRBV18 and J is TRBJ2-5; D gene unclear. Germline loops: CDR1 KGHSH, CDR2 LQKENI. V lost 6 bases and J lost 5, with 16 bases in between. The CDR3 runs 14 residues. In DNA, the CDR3 is TGTGCCAGCTCCCCATCCCACAGTGGTGAGACCCAGTACTTC. The encoded protein is CASSPSHSGETQYF.

This clonotype has only a few counts. The rearrangement joins TRBV2 to TRBJ2-7; the D is unclear. CDR1 is SNHLY and CDR2 is FYNNEI in the germline V gene. The CDR3 is 14 residues long. The V gene lost 3 bases and the J gene lost 0 bases, with 9 bases spanning the gap. The CDR3 DNA follows: TGTGCCAGCAGTGACCTACTGATCTCCTACGAGCAGTACTTC. The encoded protein is CASSDLLISYEQYF.

In DNA, the CDR3 is TGTGCCAGCAGTCACCCGGGGGCGGACAGGCGATTCCTTGGAAACACCATATATTTT. It codes for CASSHPGADRRFLGNTIYF. The chain is built from TRBV6-4 and TRBJ1-3; the match to TRBD1 covers 7 bases. The germline V gene encodes CDR1 MRHNA and CDR2 SNTAGT. V gave up 5 bases and J gave up 3 bases; unmatched junction bases: 19. This CDR3 is 19 amino acids long.

This clonotype was recorded many times. The V gene is TRBV5-1, the J gene TRBJ2-3; 10 positions agree with TRBD1. Germline-derived CDR1 and CDR2 are SGHRS and YFSETQ. The CDR3 length is 15 residues. V was clipped by 0 bases and J by 3 bases; unmatched bases: 1. The CDR3 loop reads CASSLGQGATDTQYF. CDR3 sequence (DNA): TGCGCCAGCAGCTTGGGACAGGGGGCGACAGATACGCAGTATTTT. Filled out from reference TRBV5-1 and TRBJ2-3, the complete variable domain reads KAGVTQTPRYLIKTRGQQVTLSCSPISGHRSVSWYQQTPGQGLQFLFEYFSETQRNKGNFPGRFSGRQFSNSRSEMNVSTLELGDSALYLCASSLGQGATDTQYFGPGTRLTVL.

CDR3 nucleotides: TGCAGCGTTTGGGACAGGTCGACTAATGAAAAACTGTTTTTT. As protein: CSVWDRSTNEKLFF. This rearrangement joins TRBV29-1 to TRBJ1-4, with 8 bases identical to TRBD1. The CDR3 runs to 14 residues. Trimming removed 5 bases from V and 2 bases from J; junction bases left unmatched: 4. Germline lookup yields CDR1 SQVTM and CDR2 ANQGSEA.

The chain is built from TRBV6-2 or TRBV6-3 and TRBJ2-1; D possibly matches TRBD1 or TRBD2 (5 bases each). From germline, CDR1 is MNHEY and CDR2 SVGEGT. V lost 6 bases, J lost 5 bases, and 14 bases lay in between. The CDR3 is 14 amino acids. The CDR3 bases are TGTGCCAGCAGAACCGGGACCAGGAACAATGAGCAGTTCTTC. This codes for CASRTGTRNNEQFF.

The rearrangement joins TRBV20-1 to TRBJ2-2; the D is unclear. The CDR3 extends over 12 amino acids. The germline V gene encodes CDR1 DFQATT and CDR2 SNEGSKA (reference sequence). Trimming cost V 5 bases and J 6 bases, with 10 bases left between them. In DNA, the CDR3 is TGCAGTGCTGGGCGGAAAGCCGGGGAGCTGTTTTTT. Amino acid sequence: CSAGRKAGELFF.